The 18 T cell receptor beta chains in this list originate from one sample, sequenced in a study of identical twins. TCRdb re-analysed the 5' RACE reads in MiXCR, keeping a single row per CDR3 protein. The sample records 250,000 or so distinct CDR3 sequences, about 7.3% being singletons. The same specimen was also included in a second study, on yellow fever vaccine responses in identical twins.

The specimen sequenced was memory (CD45RO+) T cells sorted from blood. The source is a woman aged 18 to 35 in good health.

This clonotype turned up a few times. This rearrangement joins TRBV6-1 to TRBJ2-7; TRBD1 aligns across 12 bases. This CDR3 comprises 15 residues. After removal of 2 bases from V and 5 bases from J, the junction contained 4 bases not matched to a gene. Germline V CDR1 and CDR2: MNHNS, SASEGT. The CDR3 region is CASSESGTGGNEQYF. In nucleotides, the CDR3 is TGTGCCAGCAGTGAATCCGGGACAGGGGGCAACGAGCAGTACTTC.

The rearrangement links TRBV11-2 to TRBJ2-3; TRBD2 agrees at 8 bases. V shed 2 bases, J shed 0 bases, and the junction held 10 bases outside the gene matches. In germline, CDR1 is SGHAT, CDR2 FQNNGV. The CDR3 has 18 residues. CDR3 coding DNA: TGTGCCAGCAGCTTAATAATCGCCGGGAGGGCTAGCACAGATACGCAGTATTTT. Its translation is CASSLIIAGRASTDTQYF.

The sample holds many counts of this clonotype. This chain connects TRBV7-2 to TRBJ1-2; no clear D gene. Germline V gene sequence: CDR1 SGHTA, CDR2 FQGNSA. The V gene lost 7 bases and the J gene lost 10 bases, with 19 bases spanning the gap. CDR3 size: 13 residues. CDR3 residues: CASNWYGAPFYTF. The CDR3 DNA follows: TGTGCCAGCAACTGGTACGGAGCCCCTTTCTACACCTTC.

In this sample, this clonotype turned up many times. The chain employs TRBV3-1 and TRBJ1-1; maybe TRBD1 (6 bases). Germline assignment: CDR1 LGHDT and CDR2 YNNKEL (reference sequence). The CDR3 loop spans 15 amino acids. V dropped 1 base and J dropped 3 bases, with 12 bases sitting between them. The CDR3 spells CASSQGAGGHTEAFF. As DNA, the CDR3 is TGTGCCAGCAGCCAAGGCGCTGGGGGGCACACTGAAGCTTTCTTT.

In its sample, this clonotype was seen a few times. The chain combines TRBV19 with TRBJ2-7; the match to TRBD1 covers 8 bases. This CDR3 region has 14 residues. The V gene end was trimmed by 6 bases and the J gene end by 3 bases; junction bases not matched to a gene: 7. The germline V gene encodes CDR1 LNHDA and CDR2 SQIVND (reference sequence). CDR3: CASSLGQGNYEQYF. Written as DNA, the CDR3 is TGTGCCAGTAGCCTCGGACAGGGAAACTACGAGCAGTACTTC.

The rearrangement uses TRBV20-1 and TRBJ2-3; D possibly corresponds to TRBD1 (7 bases). This CDR3 has 13 amino acids. V was trimmed by 6 bases and J by 0 bases, leaving 10 bases between them. Germline assignment: CDR1 DFQATT and CDR2 SNEGSKA (reference sequence). CDR3 loop: CSAQGGSTDTQYF. DNA for the CDR3: TGCAGTGCCCAGGGGGGAAGCACAGATACGCAGTATTTT.

This clonotype showed up just a few times. V gene TRBV7-2 combines with J gene TRBJ1-3; no clear D gene. The CDR3 sequence is 13 residues long. V was cut by 5 bases and J by 4 bases, with 9 bases left in between. Germline V lookup: CDR1 SGHTA, CDR2 FQGNSA. CDR3 region: CASSVLTGNTIYF. CDR3 sequence (DNA): TGTGCCAGCAGCGTCCTCACCGGAAACACCATATATTTT.

This clonotype was seen a single time. V and J are TRBV2 and TRBJ2-1; the D is unclear. Trimming cost V 7 bases and J 5 bases, with 9 bases left between them. The CDR3 consists of 12 residues. Germline V gene data show CDR1 as SNHLY and CDR2 as FYNNEI. The CDR3 here is CASKPDHNEQFF. CDR3 sequence (DNA): TGTGCCAGCAAACCGGATCACAATGAGCAGTTCTTC.

Only a few counts were recorded for this clonotype. The CDR3 region has the DNA TGTGCCAGCTCACCAGGGAAGTTACTGGGTGAAGCTTTCTTT. It is translated as CASSPGKLLGEAFF. The chain carries TRBV18 and TRBJ1-1, with D unresolved. The CDR3 totals 14 residues. V shed 2 bases and J shed 7 bases, with 14 bases lying between them. CDR1 is KGHSH, CDR2 LQKENI, per germline. Looking up the rest from reference TRBV18 and TRBJ1-1 gives the full variable domain: NAGVMQNPRHLVRRRGQEARLRCSPMKGHSHVYWYRQLPEEGLKFMVYLQKENIIDESGMPKERFSAEFPKEGPSILRIQQVVRGDSAAYFCASSPGKLLGEAFFGQGTRLTVV.

This clonotype was seen at least ten times. The chain has TRBV20-1 and TRBJ2-3; perhaps TRBD1 as D (5 bases). Trimming left V 3 bases short and J 2 bases short, with 9 bases between. CDR1 is DFQATT, CDR2 SNEGSKA, per germline (reference sequence). The CDR3 is 13 residues long. The CDR3 nucleotides read TGCAGTGCTAGCCAAGGGGACACAGATACGCAGTATTTT. Residues: CSASQGDTDTQYF.

Many counts were recorded for this clonotype. V usage is TRBV7-9 and J usage is TRBJ1-6; D perhaps matches TRBD1 (5 bases). Trimming removed 0 bases at V and 4 bases at J, with 10 bases between. Germline CDR1 and CDR2: SEHNR and FQNEAQ (reference sequence). This CDR3 has 16 residues. CDR3 amino acids: CASSLALTEYNSPLHF. CDR3 bases: TGTGCCAGCAGCTTAGCGTTGACAGAATATAATTCACCCCTCCACTTT.

This clonotype was seen a handful of times. The chain has TRBV4-2 and TRBJ2-3; D remains unclear. This CDR3 spans 15 amino acids. Germline CDR1 and CDR2: LGHNA and YNFKEQ. V gave up 2 bases and J gave up 1 base, with 10 bases separating them. For the CDR3, the DNA is TGTGCCAGCAGCCAAACCTACCTGGGCACAGATACGCAGTATTTT. Its translation is CASSQTYLGTDTQYF.

This rearrangement joins TRBV5-5 to TRBJ2-6; 8 positions match TRBD1. The junction had 4 bases not matched to a gene; V was cut back by 2 bases and J by 3 bases. CDR1 is SGHKS and CDR2 is YYEKEE in the germline V gene (reference sequence). This CDR3 region has 16 residues. The CDR3 here is CASSFGQGDGANVLTF. The CDR3 DNA reads TGTGCCAGCAGCTTCGGACAGGGTGATGGGGCCAACGTCCTGACTTTC.

This clonotype occurred many times. The chain uses TRBV20-1 and TRBJ1-2; 7 bases are shared with TRBD1. V shed 6 bases and J 7 bases; nucleotides not matched to a gene: 8. The CDR3 contains 12 residues. CDR1 and CDR2 from the germline V gene are DFQATT and SNEGSKA (reference sequence). The CDR3 is CSASTGSGGYTF. The CDR3 DNA follows: TGCAGTGCCTCGACAGGGTCGGGTGGCTACACCTTC.

This clonotype was observed a handful of times. The rearrangement uses TRBV7-8 and TRBJ2-1; TRBD1 matches 9 bases. The CDR3 has 13 amino acids. V lost 6 bases to trimming and J lost 9 bases; unmatched junction nucleotides: 6. Germline V gene data show CDR1 as SGHVS and CDR2 as FQNEAQ. Here the CDR3 DNA reads TGTGCCAGCAGGGACAGGGGTTTTAGTGAGCAGTTCTTC. Encoded protein: CASRDRGFSEQFF.

This clonotype was seen a handful of times. The chain combines TRBV5-1 with TRBJ1-1; D may be TRBD1 (5 bases). CDR3 length equals 16 residues. Trimming left V 0 bases short and J 4 bases short, with 16 bases between. The germline V gene has CDR1 SGHRS and CDR2 YFSETQ. In DNA, the CDR3 is TGCGCCAGCAGCTTGGGTGGGGGGGGAGTCGCCACTGAAGCTTTCTTT. It encodes CASSLGGGGVATEAFF.

The J gene is TRBJ1-1, the V gene TRBV6-1, with D hard to call. V was clipped by 7 bases and J by 0 bases, with 15 bases between them. The CDR3 has 15 amino acids. In germline, CDR1 is MNHNS, CDR2 SASEGT. CDR3 sequence reads: CASKEADGMNTEAFF. The DNA of the CDR3 is TGTGCCAGCAAAGAGGCCGACGGGATGAACACTGAAGCTTTCTTT.

This clonotype was seen a handful of times. The J gene is TRBJ2-6, the V gene TRBV5-6, with a possible D match to TRBD2 (6 bases). The CDR3 spans 17 residues. Per the germline V gene, CDR1 is SGHDT and CDR2 is YYEEEE. V gave up 2 bases and J gave up 3 bases, with 15 bases separating them. CDR3 sequence (DNA): TGTGCCAGCAGCTTTGGGGACTCCCAGGGTGGGGCCAACGTCCTGACTTTC. Its protein product is CASSFGDSQGGANVLTF.